These 24 T cell receptor beta chains originate from one sample sequenced in a study of blood T cell repertoires in COVID-19. Some clones are missing from TCRdb's copy, which holds only in-frame ones; the method was immunoSEQ multiplex PCR. The repertoire consists of 80,000 to 100,000 clones, with over 75% occurring once and the leading ten covering about 20%. Sequencing input: peripheral blood. The source of these receptors is a human donor in a cohort sampled during active COVID-19.

This clone came up a few times. J is TRBJ2-7 and V is TRBV5-4; D possibly corresponds to TRBD2 (5 bases). This CDR3 spans 14 amino acids. With 1 base removed from V and 0 bases from J, the gap between germline ends came to 8 bases. Germline assignment: CDR1 SGHNT and CDR2 YYREEE (reference sequence). The CDR3 DNA is TGTGCCAGCAGCTTGTCAGCGGACTCCTACGAGCAGTACTTC. Translating it yields CASSLSADSYEQYF.

V gene TRBV19 combines with J gene TRBJ1-2; D is undetermined. The germline V gene has CDR1 LNHDA and CDR2 SQIVND (reference sequence). CDR3 length: 13 residues. Trimming pared 4 bases from V and 6 bases from J, leaving 12 bases between. The CDR3 sequence is CASSTLGGNGYTF. In DNA form, the CDR3 reads TGTGCCAGTAGTACTTTGGGAGGGAATGGCTACACCTTC.

Only one count was recorded for this clone. V and J are TRBV19 and TRBJ1-1; D remains ambiguous. Trimming stripped 0 bases from V and 11 bases from J, with 10 bases between. Germline V lookup: CDR1 LNHDA, CDR2 SQIVND (reference sequence). This CDR3 has 12 amino acids. As DNA, the CDR3 is TGTGCCAGTAGTATAGAACGGAGCTTGGCTTTCTTT. Translation: CASSIERSLAFF.

The gene calls are TRBV3-1 (or the pseudogene TRBV3-2) and TRBJ1-5; 7 nucleotides match TRBD1. Germline V gene data show CDR1 as LGHDT and CDR2 as YNNKEL (reference sequence). Unmatched junction bases numbered 5, after V lost 5 bases and J lost 1 base. CDR3 length equals 15 residues. The CDR3 protein is CASSSQGTSNQPQHF. The CDR3 DNA reads TGTGCCAGCAGCTCACAGGGGACCAGCAATCAGCCCCAGCATTTT.

The genes are TRBV5-1 and TRBJ2-1; TRBD2 aligns across 11 bases. The CDR3 covers 16 residues. V was clipped by 1 base and J by 8 bases; unmatched bases: 8. The germline CDR1 and CDR2 sequences are SGHRS and YFSETQ. The CDR3 DNA sequence: TGCGCCAGCAGCTTGCACCGACTAGCGGGACCGGATGAGCAGTTCTTC. Translating it yields CASSLHRLAGPDEQFF.

This clone was counted only a few times. CDR3 amino acids: CASSYRTGGYEQYF. CDR3 nucleotide sequence: TGTGCCAGCAGTTACCGGACAGGGGGCTACGAGCAGTACTTC. This chain joins TRBV6-5 and TRBJ2-7; 10 positions agree with TRBD1. The junction had 1 base not matched to a gene; V was cut back by 2 bases and J by 3 bases. This CDR3 contains 14 residues. Germline CDR1 reads MNHEY; CDR2 reads SVGAGI.

This sequence joins TRBV5-5 and TRBJ1-2, with TRBD1 matching 7 bases. The CDR3 length is 15 residues. The germline gives CDR1 SGHKS, CDR2 YYEKEE (reference sequence). The V and J ends lost 3 bases and 6 bases, in that order; junction bases with no gene match: 11. DNA of the CDR3: TGTGCCAGCAGCTCTGTAGGACAGGTGGTCGATGGCTACACCTTC. Encoded protein: CASSSVGQVVDGYTF.

The gene calls are TRBV11-2 and TRBJ2-1, with 8 bases matching TRBD2. The junction had 15 bases not matched to a gene; V was cut back by 5 bases and J by 6 bases. There are 17 residues in the CDR3. The V gene's germline CDR1 is SGHAT and CDR2 FQNNGV. Written as DNA, the CDR3 is TGTGCCAGCAGCCGAGGAAGAGACGGGAGGGGAGGCAATGAGCAGTTCTTC. Encoded protein: CASSRGRDGRGGNEQFF.

The genes are TRBV6-6 and TRBJ1-2; no definite D call. Trimming shortened V by 0 bases and J by 7 bases, and 9 bases separated the two germline ends. The CDR3 extends over 13 amino acids. Germline CDR1 reads MNHNY; CDR2 reads SVGAGI (reference sequence). This CDR3 is CASSYSATGGYTF. The CDR3 DNA follows: TGTGCCAGCAGTTACTCTGCCACGGGTGGCTACACCTTC.

The gene calls are TRBV27 and TRBJ1-6; D unclear. The CDR3 extends over 15 amino acids. Germline values: CDR1 MNHEY, CDR2 SMNVEV (reference sequence). Trimming took off 5 bases at V and 4 bases at J, with 12 bases between the two ends. The CDR3 DNA sequence: TGTGCCAGCAGTCCCCGAAGCTTATATAATTCACCCCTCCACTTT. As protein: CASSPRSLYNSPLHF.

The chain uses TRBV9 and TRBJ2-3; TRBD2 matches at 9 bases. Germline values: CDR1 SGDLS, CDR2 YYNGEE. Trimming removed 4 bases from V and 0 bases from J; junction bases left unmatched: 6. The CDR3 covers 16 residues. CDR3 sequence (DNA): TGTGCCAGCAGCCCCCTAGCGGGGCCTAGCACAGATACGCAGTATTTT. Its translation: CASSPLAGPSTDTQYF.

This chain links TRBV7-8 with TRBJ2-7, with TRBD1 matching over 7 bases. The germline V gene encodes CDR1 SGHVS and CDR2 FQNEAQ. V lost 5 bases, J lost 0 bases, and 7 bases stayed unmatched. CDR3 length: 15 amino acids. CDR3 sequence reads: CASSPRDRRSYEQYF. Here the CDR3 DNA reads TGTGCCAGCAGCCCTCGGGACAGACGCTCCTACGAGCAGTACTTC.

V usage is TRBV4-3 and J usage is TRBJ1-3; D is unclear. The CDR3 length is 16 residues. Germline V gene data show CDR1 as LGHNA and CDR2 as YSLEER. Deletions cut 0 bases from V and 1 base from J, with 10 bases between. In DNA form, the CDR3 reads TGCGCCAGCAGCCAAGATAGCCGAGGGTCTGGAAACACCATATATTTT. Protein product: CASSQDSRGSGNTIYF.

J is TRBJ2-1 and V is TRBV25-1, with 7 nucleotides matching TRBD1. V lost 4 bases and J lost 4; bases outside the gene matches: 4. Germline CDR1 MGHDK, CDR2 SYGVNS. The CDR3 covers 14 residues. This chain's CDR3 is CASSVEGQYNEQFF. For the CDR3, the DNA is TGTGCCAGCAGTGTCGAGGGACAGTACAATGAGCAGTTCTTC. The full variable domain, rest sourced from reference TRBV25-1 and TRBJ2-1, is EADIYQTPRYLVIGTGKKITLECSQTMGHDKMYWYQQDPGMELHLIHYSYGVNSTEKGDLSSESTVSRIRTEHFPLTLESARPSHTSQYLCASSVEGQYNEQFFGPGTRLTVL.

This clone occurred a few times. The V gene is TRBV13, the J gene TRBJ2-7; tentatively, D is TRBD2 (7 bases). V dropped 1 base and J dropped 5 bases, with 24 bases sitting between them. CDR3 length equals 18 residues. Germline V gives CDR1 PRHDT, CDR2 FYEKMQ (reference sequence). The CDR3 loop reads CASSLALGRGQGNHEQYF. Written as DNA, the CDR3 is TGTGCCAGCAGCTTAGCTTTGGGGCGGGGGCAGGGAAACCACGAGCAGTACTTC.

J is TRBJ2-7 and V is TRBV24-1; D might be TRBD1 (5 bases). Germline V gene sequence: CDR1 KGHDR, CDR2 SFDVKD. V was clipped by 4 bases and J by 8 bases, with 14 bases between them. This CDR3 spans 13 amino acids. The DNA for the CDR3 is TGTGCCACCAGTGACCCGACAGTTCCTAAGCAGTACTTC. Translating it yields CATSDPTVPKQYF.

The chain is built from TRBV5-5 and TRBJ1-1; tentatively, D is TRBD1 (5 bases). From germline, CDR1 is SGHKS and CDR2 YYEKEE (reference sequence). The CDR3 has 14 amino acids. V was clipped by 3 bases and J by 2 bases, with 11 bases between them. CDR3 loop: CASSWGQINTEAFF. The CDR3 bases are TGTGCCAGCAGCTGGGGCCAGATTAACACTGAAGCTTTCTTT. Full variable domain (missing parts from reference TRBV5-5 and TRBJ1-1): DAGVTQSPTHLIKTRGQQVTLRCSPISGHKSVSWYQQVLGQGPQFIFQYYEKEERGRGNFPDRFSARQFPNYSSELNVNALLLGDSALYLCASSWGQINTEAFFGQGTRLTVV.

V is TRBV10-3 and J is TRBJ2-2, with D perhaps matching TRBD1 (6 bases). Germline lookup yields CDR1 ENHRY and CDR2 SYGVKD. The CDR3 is made up of 14 amino acids. V gave up 8 bases and J gave up 2 bases, with 12 bases separating them. CDR3 in amino acids: CAIQLQGNTGELFF. The CDR3 nucleotides read TGTGCCATCCAGTTACAGGGAAACACCGGGGAGCTGTTTTTT.

This clone was observed once. This chain links TRBV5-1 with TRBJ2-3, with TRBD1 matching over 10 bases. Per germline, CDR1 SGHRS and CDR2 YFSETQ. With 4 bases clipped from V and 3 bases from J, the junction kept 2 bases outside the gene matches. The CDR3 totals 14 residues. The CDR3 region has the DNA TGCGCCAGCAGCCGGGACAGGGGAACAGATACGCAGTATTTT. Protein: CASSRDRGTDTQYF.

This rearrangement joins TRBV5-8 to TRBJ1-5; TRBD1 might be the D (6 bases). V was trimmed by 3 bases and J by 7 bases, leaving 17 bases between them. The CDR3 covers 15 residues. Looked up from germline, CDR1 is SGHTS and CDR2 is YDEGEE. In DNA form, the CDR3 reads TGTGCCAGCAGCTGGAGTCGACAGGCAGGACAGCCCCAGCATTTT. Its protein is CASSWSRQAGQPQHF.

The rearrangement links TRBV21-1 to TRBJ2-7; no DNA check was done on the table's D call, TRBD2. TRBV21-1 is reported as a pseudogene. The CDR3 consists of 20 residues. CDR3 amino acids: CASSNHRTGGLAGGPVEQYF. The CDR3 DNA follows: TGTGCCAGCAGCAACCATAGGACAGGGGGACTAGCGGGAGGGCCTGTCGAGCAGTACTTC.

This clone was observed a single time. V usage is TRBV6-5 and J usage is TRBJ2-1, with 10 bases identical to TRBD1. Germline V gene sequence: CDR1 MNHEY, CDR2 SVGAGI. This CDR3 region has 15 residues. After removal of 8 bases from V and 8 bases from J, the junction contained 12 bases not matched to a gene. Written as DNA, the CDR3 is TGTGCCAGCGTCACTCGGACAGGGGGGGAATATGAGCAGTTCTTC. This codes for CASVTRTGGEYEQFF.

The chain has TRBV5-1 and TRBJ2-7; D not certain. With 4 bases removed from V and 0 bases from J, the gap between germline ends came to 14 bases. This CDR3 is 15 amino acids long. Per germline, CDR1 SGHRS and CDR2 YFSETQ. The CDR3: CASSLDGLSSYEQYF. The CDR3 coding sequence is TGCGCCAGCAGCCTGGACGGGTTAAGCTCCTACGAGCAGTACTTC.

This clone was detected once. This chain joins TRBV19 and TRBJ1-2; TRBD1 matches 11 bases. V dropped 7 bases and J dropped 3; count of bases not matched to a gene: 10. The CDR3 spans 16 residues. Germline V CDR1 and CDR2: LNHDA, SQIVND (reference sequence). CDR3 nucleotide sequence: TGTGCCAGTATCCGGACAGGGGGCAGGTGGGACTATGGCTACACCTTC. Amino acid sequence: CASIRTGGRWDYGYTF.